What follows are 11 T cell receptor beta chains derived from one specimen sequenced in a study of blood T cell repertoires in COVID-19. Using immunoSEQ multiplex PCR, the repertoire was profiled, and TCRdb retains in-frame clones only, with some absent. The data contain 150,000 to 200,000 clones, approximately 81% of them singletons. The sequenced sample consisted of peripheral blood. These receptor sequences come from a woman in her 70s with COVID-19, enrolled during active disease.

This clone was seen only once. The rearrangement links TRBV19 to TRBJ2-5; D call uncertain. Trimming pared 1 base from V and 2 bases from J, leaving 5 bases between. CDR1 is LNHDA, CDR2 SQIVND, per germline (reference sequence). The CDR3 has 13 residues. CDR3 protein: CASSIGRQETQYF. The DNA of the CDR3 is TGTGCCAGTAGTATAGGGCGGCAAGAGACCCAGTACTTC.

This rearrangement joins TRBV15 to TRBJ2-1, with D perhaps matching TRBD2 (6 bases). V was cut by 5 bases and J by 6 bases, with 17 bases left in between. The germline gives CDR1 LNHNV, CDR2 YYDKDF (reference sequence). The CDR3 extends over 15 amino acids. The chain's CDR3 is CATSARGVAFNEQFF. As DNA, the CDR3 is TGTGCCACCAGCGCGCGGGGAGTTGCGTTCAATGAGCAGTTCTTC.

V usage is TRBV6-2 or TRBV6-3 and J usage is TRBJ1-5, with D unresolved. V lost 6 bases, J lost 0 bases, and 18 bases lay in between. Germline loops: CDR1 MNHEY, CDR2 SVGEGT. The CDR3 extends over 17 amino acids. The CDR3 region has the DNA TGTGCCAGCAGCCCTCGTGCAGTGGTCCTTAGCAATCAGCCCCAGCATTTT. Its protein is CASSPRAVVLSNQPQHF.

DNA for the CDR3: TGTGCCAGCAGTTTTAGGGGACAGGGCTCGCCCGGGGAGCTGTTTTTT. Translated: CASSFRGQGSPGELFF. The gene calls are TRBV28 and TRBJ2-2; TRBD1 matches 9 bases. Losses at the gene ends were 3 bases for V and 6 bases for J; bases not matched to a gene: 8. The CDR3 is made up of 16 amino acids. CDR1 is MDHEN and CDR2 is SYDVKM in the germline V gene.

As DNA, the CDR3 is TGTGCCAGCACCCTAACGGGAGGGAGGGATACGCAGTATTTT. This gives the protein CASTLTGGRDTQYF. This chain connects TRBV27 to TRBJ2-3, with 8 nucleotides matching TRBD2. This CDR3 has 14 amino acids. With V trimmed by 7 bases and J by 6 bases, 9 bases remained unmatched. Per germline, CDR1 MNHEY and CDR2 SMNVEV (reference sequence).

This clone was seen only once. The gene calls are TRBV18 and TRBJ2-2; TRBD2 is a possible D gene (5 bases). Trimming took 9 bases from V and 4 from J, leaving 15 bases between them. The CDR3 extends over 14 amino acids. Germline V CDR1 and CDR2: KGHSH, LQKENI. This CDR3 reads CASNRGESTGELFF. The CDR3 nucleotides read TGTGCCAGTAACCGTGGGGAGAGCACCGGGGAGCTGTTTTTT. Combining the CDR3 with reference TRBV18 and TRBJ2-2 gives the whole variable domain NAGVMQNPRHLVRRRGQEARLRCSPMKGHSHVYWYRQLPEEGLKFMVYLQKENIIDESGMPKERFSAEFPKEGPSILRIQQVVRGDSAAYFCASNRGESTGELFFGEGSRLTVL.

The V and J genes are TRBV6-6 and TRBJ1-1; 9 positions match TRBD1. CDR3 length: 16 amino acids. J lost 3 bases, V lost 8 bases, and 13 bases had no gene match. In germline, CDR1 is MNHNY, CDR2 SVGAGI (reference sequence). The CDR3 is CASGPNRGLGDTEAFF. Here the CDR3 DNA reads TGTGCCAGCGGGCCGAACAGGGGGCTGGGGGACACTGAAGCTTTCTTT.

This clone has a handful of counts. This sequence joins TRBV18 and TRBJ2-2; perhaps TRBD2 as D (5 bases). The CDR3 spans 17 residues. Germline V gene data show CDR1 as KGHSH and CDR2 as LQKENI. V shed 3 bases and J shed 4 bases, with 18 bases lying between them. As DNA, the CDR3 is TGTGCCAGCTCACCTTATAGCCGAGACGCGGGCACCGGGGAGCTGTTTTTT. Translated: CASSPYSRDAGTGELFF.

J is TRBJ2-1 and V is TRBV6-5; D possibly corresponds to TRBD2 (5 bases). The CDR3 has 13 amino acids. Trimming removed 4 bases from V and 7 bases from J, with 11 bases in between. Per germline, CDR1 MNHEY and CDR2 SVGAGI. For the CDR3, the DNA is TGTGCCAGCAGTTTCGACTACCTGAATGAGCAGTTCTTC. Residues: CASSFDYLNEQFF.

This chain connects TRBV4-2 to TRBJ2-4, with D perhaps matching TRBD2 (7 bases). CDR3 length: 19 amino acids. The germline CDR1 and CDR2 sequences are LGHNA and YNFKEQ. Trimming removed 4 bases from V and 3 bases from J, with 25 bases in between. CDR3 DNA: TGTGCCAGCAGCCTCAAGGGTGATAAAACGGGGGGCCTCAAAAACATTCAGTACTTC. It specifies CASSLKGDKTGGLKNIQYF.

This chain links TRBV10-3 with TRBJ2-2; tentative D call: TRBD1 (6 bases). Per the germline V gene, CDR1 is ENHRY and CDR2 is SYGVKD. This CDR3 region has 15 residues. V lost 7 bases and J 0 bases, leaving 12 bases between the germline ends. CDR3 protein: CAITSGTTNTGELFF. The DNA for the CDR3 is TGTGCCATCACCTCCGGGACAACGAACACCGGGGAGCTGTTTTTT.